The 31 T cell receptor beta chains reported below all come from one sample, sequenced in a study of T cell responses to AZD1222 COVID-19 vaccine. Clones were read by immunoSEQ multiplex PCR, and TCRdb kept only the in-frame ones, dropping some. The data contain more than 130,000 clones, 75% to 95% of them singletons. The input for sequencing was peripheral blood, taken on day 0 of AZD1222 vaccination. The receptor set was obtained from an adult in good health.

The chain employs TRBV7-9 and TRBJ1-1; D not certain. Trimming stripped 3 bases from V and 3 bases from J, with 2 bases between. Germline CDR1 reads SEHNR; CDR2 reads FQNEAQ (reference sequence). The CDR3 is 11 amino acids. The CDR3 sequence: CASSFDTEAFF. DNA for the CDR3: TGTGCCAGCAGCTTTGACACTGAAGCTTTCTTT.

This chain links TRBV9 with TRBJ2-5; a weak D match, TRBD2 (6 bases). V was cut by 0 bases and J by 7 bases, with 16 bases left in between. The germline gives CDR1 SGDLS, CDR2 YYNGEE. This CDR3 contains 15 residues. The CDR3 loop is CASSVGFWAGTTQYF. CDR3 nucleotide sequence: TGTGCCAGCAGCGTAGGATTCTGGGCGGGAACGACCCAGTACTTC.

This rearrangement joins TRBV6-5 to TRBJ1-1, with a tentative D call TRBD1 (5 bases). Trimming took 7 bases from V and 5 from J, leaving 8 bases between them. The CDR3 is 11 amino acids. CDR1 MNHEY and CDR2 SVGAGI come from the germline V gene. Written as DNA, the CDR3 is TGTGCCAGCACCTGGGGGACTGAAGCTTTCTTT. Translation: CASTWGTEAFF.

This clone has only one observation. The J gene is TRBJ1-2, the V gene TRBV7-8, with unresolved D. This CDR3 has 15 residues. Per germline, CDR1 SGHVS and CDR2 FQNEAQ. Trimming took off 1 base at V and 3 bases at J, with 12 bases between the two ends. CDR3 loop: CASSLGYGLDYGYTF. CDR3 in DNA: TGTGCCAGCAGCTTAGGGTACGGATTAGACTATGGCTACACCTTC.

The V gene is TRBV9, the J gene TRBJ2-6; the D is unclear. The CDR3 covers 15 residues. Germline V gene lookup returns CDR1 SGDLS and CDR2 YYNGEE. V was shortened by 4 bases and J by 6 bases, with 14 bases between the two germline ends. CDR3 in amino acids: CASSTPTGEANVLTF. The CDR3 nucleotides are TGTGCCAGCAGCACCCCAACCGGAGAGGCCAACGTCCTGACTTTC.

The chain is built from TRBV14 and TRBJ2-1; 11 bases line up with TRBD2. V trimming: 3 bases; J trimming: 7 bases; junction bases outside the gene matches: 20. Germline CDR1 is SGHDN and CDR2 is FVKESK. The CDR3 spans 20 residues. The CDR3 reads CASSQETPSKTSGGRNEQFF. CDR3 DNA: TGTGCCAGCAGCCAGGAGACACCTTCGAAAACTAGCGGGGGTCGAAATGAGCAGTTCTTC. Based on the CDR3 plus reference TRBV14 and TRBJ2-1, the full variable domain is EAGVTQFPSHSVIEKGQTVTLRCDPISGHDNLYWYRRVMGKEIKFLLHFVKESKQDESGMPNNRFLAERTGGTYSTLKVQPAELEDSGVYFCASSQETPSKTSGGRNEQFFGPGTRLTVL.

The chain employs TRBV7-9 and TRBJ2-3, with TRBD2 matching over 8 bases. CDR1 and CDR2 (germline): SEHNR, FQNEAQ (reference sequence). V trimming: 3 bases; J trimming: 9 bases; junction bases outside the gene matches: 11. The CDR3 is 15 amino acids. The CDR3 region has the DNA TGTGCCAGCAGCTTCGAGTGGTCGGGGGGGGACACGCAGTATTTT. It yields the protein CASSFEWSGGDTQYF.

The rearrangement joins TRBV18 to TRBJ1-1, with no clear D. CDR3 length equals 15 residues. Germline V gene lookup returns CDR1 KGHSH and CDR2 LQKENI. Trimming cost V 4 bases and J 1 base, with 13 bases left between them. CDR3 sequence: CASSQNGRGNTEAFF. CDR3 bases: TGTGCCAGCTCACAAAACGGACGGGGGAACACTGAAGCTTTCTTT.

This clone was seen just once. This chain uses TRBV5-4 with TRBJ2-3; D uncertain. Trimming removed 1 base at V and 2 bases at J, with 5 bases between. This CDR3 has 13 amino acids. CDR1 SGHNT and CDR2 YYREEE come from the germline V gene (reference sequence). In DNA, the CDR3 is TGTGCCAGCAGCTTGCGTCACACAGATACGCAGTATTTT. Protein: CASSLRHTDTQYF.

The CDR3 is CASGQRDSYNEQFF. CDR3 nucleotides: TGTGCCAGCGGACAGCGGGACTCCTACAATGAGCAGTTCTTC. V gene TRBV9 combines with J gene TRBJ2-1, with D possibly matching TRBD2 (7 bases). The CDR3 extends over 14 amino acids. CDR1 is SGDLS, CDR2 YYNGEE, per germline. With 7 bases removed from V and 0 bases from J, the gap between germline ends came to 11 bases. Filled out from reference TRBV9 and TRBJ2-1, the complete variable domain reads DSGVTQTPKHLITATGQRVTLRCSPRSGDLSVYWYQQSLDQGLQFLIQYYNGEERAKGNILERFSAQQFPDLHSELNLSSLELGDSALYFCASGQRDSYNEQFFGPGTRLTVL.

In DNA, the CDR3 is TGTGCCAGTAGTATATCTAAAGGGGACACTGAAGCTTTCTTT. This codes for CASSISKGDTEAFF. The chain carries TRBV19 and TRBJ1-1, with D possibly being TRBD1 (5 bases). This CDR3 has 14 residues. Deletions cut 2 bases from V and 3 bases from J, with 10 bases between. Germline V gene lookup returns CDR1 LNHDA and CDR2 SQIVND (reference sequence).

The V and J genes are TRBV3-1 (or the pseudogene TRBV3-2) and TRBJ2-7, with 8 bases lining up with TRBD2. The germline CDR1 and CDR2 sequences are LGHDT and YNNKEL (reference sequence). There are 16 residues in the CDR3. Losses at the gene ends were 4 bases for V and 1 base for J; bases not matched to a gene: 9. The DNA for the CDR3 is TGTGCCAGCAGCCCCCTTCGGGGACTAGAATCCTACGAGCAGTACTTC. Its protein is CASSPLRGLESYEQYF.

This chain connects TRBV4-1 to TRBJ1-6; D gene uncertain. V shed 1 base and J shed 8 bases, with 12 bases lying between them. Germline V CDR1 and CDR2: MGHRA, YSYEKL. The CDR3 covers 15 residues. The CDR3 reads CASSQGPQRDSPLHF. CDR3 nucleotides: TGCGCCAGCAGCCAAGGGCCCCAGAGGGATTCACCCCTCCACTTT.

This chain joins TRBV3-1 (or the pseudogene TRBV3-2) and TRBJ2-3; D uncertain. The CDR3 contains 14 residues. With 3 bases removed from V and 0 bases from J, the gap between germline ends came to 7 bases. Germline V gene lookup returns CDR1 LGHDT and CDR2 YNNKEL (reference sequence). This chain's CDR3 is CASSQSLSTDTQYF. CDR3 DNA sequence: TGTGCCAGCAGCCAGAGTTTAAGCACAGATACGCAGTATTTT.

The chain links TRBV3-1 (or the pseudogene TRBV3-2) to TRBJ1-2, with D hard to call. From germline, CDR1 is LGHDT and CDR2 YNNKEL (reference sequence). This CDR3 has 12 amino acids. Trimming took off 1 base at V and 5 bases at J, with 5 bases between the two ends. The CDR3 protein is CASSQGDYGYTF. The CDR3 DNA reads TGTGCCAGCAGCCAAGGAGATTATGGCTACACCTTC.

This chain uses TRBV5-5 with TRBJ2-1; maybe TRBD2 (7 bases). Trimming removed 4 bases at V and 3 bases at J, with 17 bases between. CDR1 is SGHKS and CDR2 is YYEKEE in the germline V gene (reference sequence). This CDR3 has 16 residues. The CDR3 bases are TGTGCCAGCAGCCCGGAGCTAGCGGACAGCTACAATGAGCAGTTCTTC. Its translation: CASSPELADSYNEQFF.

The CDR3 region has the DNA TGTGCCAGCAGCAAGCTTGGTGGGGACGGACAGGAGCACTCCTACAATGAGCAGTTCTTC. Its protein is CASSKLGGDGQEHSYNEQFF. This chain links TRBV21-1 with TRBJ2-1; the table calls TRBD1, which could not be checked here. TRBV21-1 has pseudogene status. This CDR3 comprises 20 residues.

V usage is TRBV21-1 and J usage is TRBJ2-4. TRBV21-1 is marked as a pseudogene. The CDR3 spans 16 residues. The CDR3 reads CASSKEQGAIKNIQYF. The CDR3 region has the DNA TGTGCCAGCAGCAAAGAACAAGGCGCGATCAAAAACATTCAGTACTTC.

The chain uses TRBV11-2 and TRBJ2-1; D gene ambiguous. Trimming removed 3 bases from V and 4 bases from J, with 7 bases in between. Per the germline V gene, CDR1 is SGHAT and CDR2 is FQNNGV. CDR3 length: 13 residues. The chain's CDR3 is CASSFAYYNEQFF. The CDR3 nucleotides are TGTGCCAGCAGCTTCGCGTATTACAATGAGCAGTTCTTC.

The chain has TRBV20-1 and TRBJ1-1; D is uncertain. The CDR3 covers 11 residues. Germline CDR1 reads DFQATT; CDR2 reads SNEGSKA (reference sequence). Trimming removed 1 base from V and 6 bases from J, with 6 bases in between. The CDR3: CSARVSSEAFF. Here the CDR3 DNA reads TGCAGTGCTAGAGTAAGTTCTGAAGCTTTCTTT.

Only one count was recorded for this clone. The CDR3 region is CASSSVGAGELFF. In DNA form, the CDR3 reads TGTGCCAGCAGTTCCGTGGGGGCCGGGGAGCTGTTTTTT. The V gene is TRBV27, the J gene TRBJ2-2; D may be TRBD1 or TRBD2 (5 bases each). Germline CDR1 and CDR2: MNHEY and SMNVEV (reference sequence). The CDR3 loop spans 13 amino acids. Trimming shortened V by 4 bases and J by 6 bases, and 9 bases separated the two germline ends.

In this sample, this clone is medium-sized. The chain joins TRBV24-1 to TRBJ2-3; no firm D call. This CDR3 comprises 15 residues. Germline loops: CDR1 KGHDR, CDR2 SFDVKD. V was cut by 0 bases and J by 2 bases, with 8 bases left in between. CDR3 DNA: TGTGCCACCAGTGATTTGTCGGCGGACACAGATACGCAGTATTTT. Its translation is CATSDLSADTDTQYF.

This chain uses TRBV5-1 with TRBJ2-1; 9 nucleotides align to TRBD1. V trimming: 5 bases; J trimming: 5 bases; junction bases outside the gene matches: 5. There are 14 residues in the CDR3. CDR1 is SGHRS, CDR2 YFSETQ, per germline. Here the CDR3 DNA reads TGCGCCAGCAGTTTTGACAGGGGGAACAATGAGCAGTTCTTC. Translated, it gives CASSFDRGNNEQFF. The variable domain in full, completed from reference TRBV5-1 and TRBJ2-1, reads KAGVTQTPRYLIKTRGQQVTLSCSPISGHRSVSWYQQTPGQGLQFLFEYFSETQRNKGNFPGRFSGRQFSNSRSEMNVSTLELGDSALYLCASSFDRGNNEQFFGPGTRLTVL.

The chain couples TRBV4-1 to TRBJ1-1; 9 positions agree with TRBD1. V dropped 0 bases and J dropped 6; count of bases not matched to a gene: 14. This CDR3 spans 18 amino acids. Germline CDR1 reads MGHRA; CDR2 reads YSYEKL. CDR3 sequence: CASSQDPPPGQGPPEAFF. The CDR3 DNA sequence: TGCGCCAGCAGCCAAGACCCTCCTCCCGGACAGGGGCCCCCTGAAGCTTTCTTT.

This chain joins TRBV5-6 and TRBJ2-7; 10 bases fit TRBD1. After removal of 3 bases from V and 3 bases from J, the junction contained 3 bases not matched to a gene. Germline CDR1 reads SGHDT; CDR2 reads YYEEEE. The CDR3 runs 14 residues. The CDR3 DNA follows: TGTGCCAGCAGCTCGACAGGGGGCAACTACGAGCAGTACTTC. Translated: CASSSTGGNYEQYF.

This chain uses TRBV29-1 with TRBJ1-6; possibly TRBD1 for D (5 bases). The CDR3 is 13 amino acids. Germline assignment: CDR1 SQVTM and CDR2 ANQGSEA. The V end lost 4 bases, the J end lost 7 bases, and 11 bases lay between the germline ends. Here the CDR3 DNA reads TGCAGCGTTGGTGAGGGGCACAATTCACCCCTCCACTTT. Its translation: CSVGEGHNSPLHF. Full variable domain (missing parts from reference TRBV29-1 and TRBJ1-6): SAVISQKPSRDICQRGTSLTIQCQVDSQVTMMFWYRQQPGQSLTLIATANQGSEATYESGFVIDKFPISRPNLTFSTLTVSNMSPEDSSIYLCSVGEGHNSPLHFGNGTRLTVT.

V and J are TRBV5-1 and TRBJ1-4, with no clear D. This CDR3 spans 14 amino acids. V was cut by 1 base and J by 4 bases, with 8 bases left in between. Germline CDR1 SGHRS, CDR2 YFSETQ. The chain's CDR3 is CASSLSGVNEKLFF. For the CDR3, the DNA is TGCGCCAGCAGCTTGTCCGGAGTTAATGAAAAACTGTTTTTT.

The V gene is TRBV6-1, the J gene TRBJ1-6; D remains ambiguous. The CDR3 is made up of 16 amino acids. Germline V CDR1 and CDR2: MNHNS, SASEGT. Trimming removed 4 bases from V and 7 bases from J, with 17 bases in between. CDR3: CASSAARFRANSPLHF. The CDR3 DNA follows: TGTGCCAGCAGTGCAGCGAGGTTCCGAGCCAATTCACCCCTCCACTTT.

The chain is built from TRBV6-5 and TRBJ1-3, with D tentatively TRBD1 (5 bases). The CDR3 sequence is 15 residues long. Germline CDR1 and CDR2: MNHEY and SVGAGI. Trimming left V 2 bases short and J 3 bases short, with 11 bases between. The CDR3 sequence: CASSYARDGGNTIYF. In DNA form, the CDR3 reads TGTGCCAGCAGTTACGCTCGGGACGGTGGAAACACCATATATTTT.

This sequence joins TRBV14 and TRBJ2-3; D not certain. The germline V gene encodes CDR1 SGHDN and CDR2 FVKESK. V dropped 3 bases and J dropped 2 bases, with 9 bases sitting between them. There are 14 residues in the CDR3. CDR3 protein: CASSQNYNTDTQYF. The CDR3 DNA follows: TGTGCCAGCAGCCAGAATTACAACACAGATACGCAGTATTTT.

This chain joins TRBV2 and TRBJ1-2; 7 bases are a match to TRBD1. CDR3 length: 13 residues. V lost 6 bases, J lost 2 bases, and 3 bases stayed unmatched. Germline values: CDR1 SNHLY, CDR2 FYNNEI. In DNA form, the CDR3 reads TGTGCCAGCAGCCAGGGGGGGAACTATGGCTACACCTTC. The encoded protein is CASSQGGNYGYTF.